This passage covers 4 T cell receptor beta chains from one sample sequenced in a study of cytomegalovirus exposure and HLA in healthy donors. Here immunoSEQ multiplex PCR was the method, and the copy in TCRdb shows in-frame clones only, minus some. In the table there are roughly 150,000 clones, 94% of which are singletons. Material: PBMCs. The source of these receptors is a man younger than 35 in good health and CMV-seropositive.

This clone came up once. This chain connects TRBV2 to TRBJ2-2, with a possible D match to TRBD1 (5 bases). This CDR3 is 12 amino acids long. Trimming removed 7 bases from V and 4 bases from J, with 7 bases in between. From germline, CDR1 is SNHLY and CDR2 FYNNEI. The CDR3 spells CASNRGTGELFF. In DNA form, the CDR3 reads TGTGCCAGCAATAGGGGCACCGGGGAGCTGTTTTTT.

The chain uses TRBV5-6 and TRBJ1-4, with 7 bases fitting TRBD1. CDR3 length: 16 amino acids. Trimming removed 1 base from V and 8 bases from J; junction bases left unmatched: 11. Germline-derived CDR1 and CDR2 are SGHDT and YYEEEE. The CDR3 sequence is CASSLMWRQGTEKLFF. For the CDR3, the DNA is TGTGCCAGCAGCTTGATGTGGCGACAGGGAACAGAAAAACTGTTTTTT.

Only a few counts were recorded for this clone. CDR3 in DNA: TGTGCCAGCAGTTTCTTAACTAGCGGGAGTTCTTCGGGTATCAATGAGCAGTTCTTC. Translating gives CASSFLTSGSSSGINEQFF. This sequence joins TRBV27 and TRBJ2-1, with TRBD2 matching over 11 bases. Trimming cost V 3 bases and J 6 bases; bases outside gene matches: 16. The CDR3 totals 19 residues. Germline V gene data show CDR1 as MNHEY and CDR2 as SMNVEV (reference sequence).

The J gene is TRBJ1-6, the V gene TRBV19; TRBD1 matches 8 bases. V trimming: 5 bases; J trimming: 10 bases; junction bases outside the gene matches: 7. The CDR3 extends over 14 amino acids. Germline CDR1 LNHDA, CDR2 SQIVND (reference sequence). The CDR3 sequence is CASSLDRVDSPLHF. The CDR3 nucleotides are TGTGCCAGTAGTCTGGACAGGGTGGACTCACCCCTCCACTTT.